Presented here are 26 T cell receptor beta chains from one specimen sequenced in a study of CD8 T cells in Susac syndrome. cDNA came from 0.5 to 1 ug RNA primed by random hexamers. From the immunoSEQ multiplex PCR reads, TCRdb called clonotypes with MiXCR, one entry per CDR3 protein. The sample holds 100,000 to 150,000 distinct CDR3 sequences, roughly 76% seen once. The specimen sequenced was CD8+ T cells from PBMCs. These receptors all stem from a human donor with multiple sclerosis.

J is TRBJ2-2 and V is TRBV24-1, with D perhaps TRBD2 (6 bases). The CDR3 spans 15 residues. Germline values: CDR1 KGHDR, CDR2 SFDVKD. V was pared by 5 bases and J by 2 bases, with 11 bases between. The CDR3 protein is CATSGTSYNTGELFF. Here the CDR3 DNA reads TGTGCCACCAGTGGTACTAGCTATAACACCGGGGAGCTGTTTTTT.

The table lists this clonotype with a count of one. The gene calls are TRBV12-3 or TRBV12-4 and TRBJ2-1; D remains ambiguous. V lost 6 bases to trimming and J lost 14 bases, with 17 bases between them. The CDR3 length is 12 residues. CDR3 amino acids: CASSYGRRLEFF. Here the CDR3 DNA reads TGTGCCAGCAGCTATGGTAGACGCCTTGAGTTCTTC.

J is TRBJ2-2 and V is TRBV29-1; no firm D call. Deletions cut 7 bases from V and 1 base from J, with 10 bases between. There are 13 residues in the CDR3. The germline V gene has CDR1 SQVTM and CDR2 ANQGSEA. The CDR3 DNA is TGCAGCGCCGCCATAGGGAACACCGGGGAGCTGTTTTTT. Amino acids: CSAAIGNTGELFF.

This clonotype was picked up a small number of times. The rearrangement links TRBV19 to TRBJ1-1, with TRBD1 as a possible D gene (6 bases). The CDR3 has 13 amino acids. V was cut by 4 bases and J by 4 bases, with 10 bases left in between. From germline, CDR1 is LNHDA and CDR2 SQIVND (reference sequence). The CDR3 DNA reads TGTGCCAGTAGTACTCCAGGGGTCACTGAAGCTTTCTTT. Residues: CASSTPGVTEAFF. The full variable domain, rest sourced from reference TRBV19 and TRBJ1-1, is DGGITQSPKYLFRKEGQNVTLSCEQNLNHDAMYWYRQDPGQGLRLIYYSQIVNDFQKGDIAEGYSVSREKKESFPLTVTSAQKNPTAFYLCASSTPGVTEAFFGQGTRLTVV.

The chain combines TRBV30 with TRBJ1-1; TRBD1 is a possible D gene (6 bases). This CDR3 is 14 amino acids long. Trimming shortened V by 2 bases and J by 2 bases, and 12 bases separated the two germline ends. Germline-derived CDR1 and CDR2 are GTSNPN and SVGIG (reference sequence). CDR3 sequence: CAWSLGQINTEAFF. DNA for the CDR3: TGTGCCTGGAGTTTAGGACAGATTAACACTGAAGCTTTCTTT.

The chain employs TRBV28 and TRBJ1-4; TRBD1 aligns across 7 bases. CDR1 and CDR2 (germline): MDHEN, SYDVKM. The V and J ends lost 2 bases and 7 bases, in that order; junction bases with no gene match: 4. The CDR3 totals 14 residues. This CDR3 reads CASSLGSGGEKLFF. CDR3 DNA: TGTGCCAGCAGTTTAGGGTCAGGGGGTGAAAAACTGTTTTTT.

The chain joins TRBV19 to TRBJ2-1, with a tentative D call TRBD1 (6 bases). CDR3 length: 16 amino acids. Germline CDR1 reads LNHDA; CDR2 reads SQIVND (reference sequence). Trimming shortened V by 1 base and J by 2 bases, and 12 bases separated the two germline ends. CDR3 bases: TGTGCCAGTAGTATAGGGGGACATCAGGCCTACAATGAGCAGTTCTTC. Translated, it gives CASSIGGHQAYNEQFF.

V gene TRBV12-3 or TRBV12-4 combines with J gene TRBJ1-2; D is perhaps TRBD1 (6 bases). V was trimmed by 2 bases and J by 4 bases, leaving 11 bases between them. CDR3 size: 14 residues. Here the CDR3 DNA reads TGTGCCAGCAGTTTATCAGAGGGGGGCTATGGCTACACCTTC. As protein: CASSLSEGGYGYTF.

The CDR3 sequence: CASSQEAVSGNTIYF. In nucleotides, the CDR3 is TGTGCCAGCAGCCAAGAAGCAGTCTCTGGAAACACCATATATTTT. The chain links TRBV3-1 to TRBJ1-3, with unresolved D. CDR3 length: 15 amino acids. V was pared by 0 bases and J by 0 bases, with 6 bases between. Germline V gene data show CDR1 as LGHDT and CDR2 as YNNKEL (reference sequence).

This chain connects TRBV7-9 to TRBJ1-4, with TRBD1 matching over 8 bases. CDR1 is SEHNR and CDR2 is FQNEAQ in the germline V gene (reference sequence). The CDR3 consists of 15 residues. V was clipped by 5 bases and J by 5 bases; unmatched bases: 7. The CDR3 is CASSPGQGPNEKLFF. The CDR3 bases are TGTGCCAGCAGCCCCGGACAGGGCCCAAATGAAAAACTGTTTTTT.

J is TRBJ1-1 and V is TRBV19, with no clear D. Trimming pared 2 bases from V and 1 base from J, leaving 8 bases between. From germline, CDR1 is LNHDA and CDR2 SQIVND (reference sequence). The CDR3 sequence is 14 residues long. CDR3 DNA: TGTGCCAGTAGTATAAGGTATCCGAACACTGAAGCTTTCTTT. This translates into CASSIRYPNTEAFF.

The chain recombines TRBV11-1 with TRBJ2-1; TRBD1 matches 7 bases. This CDR3 contains 16 residues. J lost 1 base, V lost 6 bases, and 9 bases had no gene match. Germline CDR1 SGHAT, CDR2 FQDESV (reference sequence). The DNA for the CDR3 is TGTGCCAGCAGTTTCAGAGGGACAGTGTCCTACAATGAGCAGTTCTTC. Protein product: CASSFRGTVSYNEQFF.

The chain links TRBV7-6 to TRBJ1-1, with D maybe TRBD1 (5 bases). The CDR3 is made up of 16 amino acids. The germline gives CDR1 SGHVS, CDR2 FNYEAQ. The V gene lost 5 bases and the J gene lost 4 bases, with 20 bases spanning the gap. The DNA of the CDR3 is TGTGCCAGCAGCCAATTAATCGGGGGGACCAGCACTGAAGCTTTCTTT. Translation: CASSQLIGGTSTEAFF.

The V and J genes are TRBV12-3 or TRBV12-4 and TRBJ2-6; D is undetermined. V lost 6 bases and J lost 0, with 21 bases in between. The CDR3 loop spans 19 amino acids. The CDR3 protein is CASSPRRVSLSSGANVLTF. The CDR3 coding sequence is TGTGCCAGCAGCCCTAGACGAGTTTCCTTGAGCTCTGGGGCCAACGTCCTGACTTTC.

J is TRBJ2-1 and V is TRBV28; 8 bases are a match to TRBD2. This CDR3 has 14 amino acids. Per the germline V gene, CDR1 is MDHEN and CDR2 is SYDVKM. V gave up 7 bases and J gave up 4 bases; unmatched junction bases: 6. The CDR3 sequence is CASTSGTRYNEQFF. In DNA, the CDR3 is TGTGCCAGCACCTCCGGGACTAGGTACAATGAGCAGTTCTTC. The full variable domain, completed using reference TRBV28 and TRBJ2-1, is DVKVTQSSRYLVKRTGEKVFLECVQDMDHENMFWYRQDPGLGLRLIYFSYDVKMKEKGDIPEGYSVSREKKERFSLILESASTNQTSMYLCASTSGTRYNEQFFGPGTRLTVL.

CDR3 sequence: CASSYSTGPQHF. CDR3 bases: TGTGCCAGCAGTTACTCCACGGGGCCCCAGCATTTT. The chain links TRBV6-5 to TRBJ1-5; D is undetermined. This CDR3 spans 12 amino acids. The V end lost 0 bases, the J end lost 9 bases, and 6 bases lay between the germline ends. In germline, CDR1 is MNHEY, CDR2 SVGAGI.

The chain joins TRBV19 to TRBJ1-1; D is unresolved. The CDR3 contains 12 residues. Germline CDR1 reads LNHDA; CDR2 reads SQIVND (reference sequence). The V end was cut by 6 bases, the J end by 7 bases, with 12 bases between. The CDR3 loop is CASSLIPNEAFF. CDR3 bases: TGTGCCAGTAGCCTCATTCCCAATGAAGCTTTCTTT.

This clonotype was seen just once. This chain uses TRBV7-8 with TRBJ2-7; D assignment may be TRBD1 or TRBD2 (5 bases each). With 3 bases removed from V and 4 bases from J, the gap between germline ends came to 25 bases. Per germline, CDR1 SGHVS and CDR2 FQNEAQ. There are 18 residues in the CDR3. The CDR3 is CASSFAPTGWDGRYEQYV. The CDR3 DNA follows: TGTGCCAGCAGCTTTGCGCCGACCGGGTGGGACGGTAGGTACGAGCAGTACGTC.

This chain joins TRBV2 and TRBJ2-1; 8 positions match TRBD2. Germline CDR1 reads SNHLY; CDR2 reads FYNNEI. The CDR3 is 16 amino acids. Trimming removed 7 bases from V and 3 bases from J; junction bases left unmatched: 11. CDR3: CASTRIAGLNYNEQFF. CDR3 DNA sequence: TGTGCCAGCACCCGGATAGCGGGACTAAACTACAATGAGCAGTTCTTC.

The V call is TRBV19, the J call TRBJ2-1; D is possibly TRBD1 (6 bases). The CDR3 length is 15 residues. Trimming pared 3 bases from V and 5 bases from J, leaving 14 bases between. CDR1 is LNHDA, CDR2 SQIVND, per germline (reference sequence). CDR3 in amino acids: CASSISSRGHNEQFF. The CDR3 DNA sequence: TGTGCCAGTAGTATCTCGTCCAGGGGACACAATGAGCAGTTCTTC.

This rearrangement joins TRBV24-1 to TRBJ2-2; 8 bases align to TRBD2. CDR3 length: 14 residues. CDR1 is KGHDR, CDR2 SFDVKD, per germline. Trimming removed 5 bases from V and 6 bases from J; junction bases left unmatched: 4. This CDR3 is CATSASGSSGELFF. CDR3 coding DNA: TGTGCCACCAGTGCTAGCGGGTCGTCCGGGGAGCTGTTTTTT.

This chain uses TRBV11-2 with TRBJ2-7; weak D call: TRBD2 (6 bases). The CDR3 consists of 15 residues. V lost 5 bases and J lost 5, with 19 bases in between. The germline V gene has CDR1 SGHAT and CDR2 FQNNGV. Here the CDR3 DNA reads TGTGCCAGCAGCCTTTGGAGGGACCGGTCCCACGAGCAGTACGTC. It encodes CASSLWRDRSHEQYV.

This rearrangement joins TRBV5-6 to TRBJ1-2; 8 bases fit TRBD1. Losses at the gene ends were 0 bases for V and 8 bases for J; bases not matched to a gene: 6. Germline-derived CDR1 and CDR2 are SGHDT and YYEEEE. This CDR3 contains 14 residues. CDR3 nucleotide sequence: TGTGCCAGCAGCTTGGTCAGGGGGCTGAGGGGCTACACCTTC. Protein product: CASSLVRGLRGYTF.

The V gene is TRBV4-1, the J gene TRBJ1-1, with 11 bases fitting TRBD1. In germline, CDR1 is MGHRA, CDR2 YSYEKL. V dropped 6 bases and J dropped 5; count of bases not matched to a gene: 8. This CDR3 spans 15 amino acids. The DNA for the CDR3 is TGCGCCAGCAGTAATGCCGGGACAGGGGGGACTGAAGCTTTCTTT. Its translation: CASSNAGTGGTEAFF.

This sequence joins TRBV2 and TRBJ1-1; no clear D gene. Germline V gene sequence: CDR1 SNHLY, CDR2 FYNNEI. The V and J ends lost 6 bases and 7 bases respectively, with 3 bases between them. The CDR3 is made up of 9 amino acids. CDR3 nucleotide sequence: TGTGCCAGCAGCAGTGAAGCTTTCTTT. Amino acid sequence: CASSSEAFF.

The chain has TRBV6-1 and TRBJ2-5; 10 bases map to TRBD1. CDR1 and CDR2 (germline): MNHNS, SASEGT. The CDR3 has 17 amino acids. The V and J ends lost 6 bases and 0 bases, in that order; junction bases with no gene match: 10. CDR3: CASRSNPGQGYQETQYF. In DNA, the CDR3 is TGTGCCAGCAGGAGCAACCCGGGACAGGGGTACCAAGAGACCCAGTACTTC.